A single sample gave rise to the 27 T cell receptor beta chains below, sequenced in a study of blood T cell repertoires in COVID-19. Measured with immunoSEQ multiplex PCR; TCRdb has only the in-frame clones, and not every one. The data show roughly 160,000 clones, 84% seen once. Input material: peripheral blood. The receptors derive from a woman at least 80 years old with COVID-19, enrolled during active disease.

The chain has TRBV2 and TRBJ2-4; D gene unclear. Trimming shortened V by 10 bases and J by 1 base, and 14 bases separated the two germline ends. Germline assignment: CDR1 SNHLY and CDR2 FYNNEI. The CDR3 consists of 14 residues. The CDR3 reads CATLRGDAKNIQYF. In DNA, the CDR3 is TGTGCCACCCTACGAGGAGATGCCAAAAACATTCAGTACTTC.

The CDR3 spells CASSSKRLSSYNEQFF. CDR3 bases: TGTGCCAGCAGCTCGAAGAGACTCAGCTCCTACAATGAGCAGTTCTTC. This chain connects TRBV7-2 to TRBJ2-1, with D unclear. The CDR3 consists of 16 residues. The germline V gene has CDR1 SGHTA and CDR2 FQGNSA. V lost 4 bases to trimming and J lost 0 bases, with 13 bases between them.

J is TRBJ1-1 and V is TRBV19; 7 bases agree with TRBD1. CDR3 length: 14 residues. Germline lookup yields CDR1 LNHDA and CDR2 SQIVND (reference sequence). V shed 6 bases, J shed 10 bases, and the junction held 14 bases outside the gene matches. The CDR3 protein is CASSGPPGGRGAFF. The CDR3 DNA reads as TGTGCCAGTAGCGGACCCCCAGGGGGACGAGGAGCTTTCTTT.

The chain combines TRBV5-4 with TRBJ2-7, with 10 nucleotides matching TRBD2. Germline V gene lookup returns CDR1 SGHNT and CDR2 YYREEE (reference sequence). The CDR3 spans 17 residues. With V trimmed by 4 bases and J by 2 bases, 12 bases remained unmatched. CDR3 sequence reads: CASSRREGSGGPYEQYF. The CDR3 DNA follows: TGTGCCAGCAGCCGGAGGGAGGGTAGCGGGGGGCCCTACGAGCAGTACTTC.

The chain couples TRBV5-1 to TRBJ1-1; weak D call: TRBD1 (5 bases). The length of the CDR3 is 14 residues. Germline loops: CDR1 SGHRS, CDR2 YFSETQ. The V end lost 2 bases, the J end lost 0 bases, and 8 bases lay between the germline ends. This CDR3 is CASSLTGLNTEAFF. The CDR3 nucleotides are TGCGCCAGCAGCTTAACAGGACTGAACACTGAAGCTTTCTTT.

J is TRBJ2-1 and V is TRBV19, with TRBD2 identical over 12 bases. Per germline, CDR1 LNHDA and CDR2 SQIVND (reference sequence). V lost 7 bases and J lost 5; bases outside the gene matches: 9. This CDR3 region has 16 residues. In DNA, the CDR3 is TGTGCCAGTAAAAAGGCACTAGCGGGAGGAGACAATGAGCAGTTCTTC. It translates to CASKKALAGGDNEQFF. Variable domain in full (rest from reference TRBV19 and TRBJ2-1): DGGITQSPKYLFRKEGQNVTLSCEQNLNHDAMYWYRQDPGQGLRLIYYSQIVNDFQKGDIAEGYSVSREKKESFPLTVTSAQKNPTAFYLCASKKALAGGDNEQFFGPGTRLTVL.

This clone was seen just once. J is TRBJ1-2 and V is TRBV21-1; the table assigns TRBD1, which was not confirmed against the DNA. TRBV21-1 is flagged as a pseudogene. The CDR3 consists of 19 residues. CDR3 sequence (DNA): TGTGCCAGCAGCCCACGGGACAGACCCCTTTGCTACAGGATCTATGGCTACACCTTC. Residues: CASSPRDRPLCYRIYGYTF.

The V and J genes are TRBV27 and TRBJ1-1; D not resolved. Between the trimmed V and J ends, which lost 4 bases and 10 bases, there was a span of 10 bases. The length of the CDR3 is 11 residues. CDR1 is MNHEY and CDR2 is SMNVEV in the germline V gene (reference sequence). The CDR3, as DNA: TGTGCCAGCAGTTCACCCGGGATAGCTTTCTTT. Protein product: CASSSPGIAFF.

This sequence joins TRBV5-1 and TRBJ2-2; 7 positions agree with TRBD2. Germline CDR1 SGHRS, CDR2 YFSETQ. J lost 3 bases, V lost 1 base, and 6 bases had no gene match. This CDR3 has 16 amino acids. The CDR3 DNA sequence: TGCGCCAGCAGCTTGATCCCGACTAGCCACACCGGGGAGCTGTTTTTT. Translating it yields CASSLIPTSHTGELFF.

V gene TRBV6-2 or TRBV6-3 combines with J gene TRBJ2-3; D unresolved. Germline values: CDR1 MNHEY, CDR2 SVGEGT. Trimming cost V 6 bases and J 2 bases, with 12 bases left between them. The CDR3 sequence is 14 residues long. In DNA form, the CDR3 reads TGTGCCAGCAGCAGACCAGGAATCACAGATACGCAGTATTTT. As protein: CASSRPGITDTQYF.

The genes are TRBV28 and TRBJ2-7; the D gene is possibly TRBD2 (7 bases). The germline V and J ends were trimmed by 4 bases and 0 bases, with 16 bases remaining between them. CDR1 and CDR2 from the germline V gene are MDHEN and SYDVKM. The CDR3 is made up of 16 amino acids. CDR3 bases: TGTGCCAGCAGTTCCCCCAAGGGGGGGGCCTCCTACGAGCAGTACTTC. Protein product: CASSSPKGGASYEQYF.

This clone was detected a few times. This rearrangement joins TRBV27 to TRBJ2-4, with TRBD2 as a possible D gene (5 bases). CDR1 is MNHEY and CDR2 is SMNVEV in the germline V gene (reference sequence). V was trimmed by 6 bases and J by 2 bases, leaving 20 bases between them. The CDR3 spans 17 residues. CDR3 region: CASRSREVVNSKNIQYF. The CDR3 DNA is TGTGCCAGCAGATCCCGGGAAGTGGTCAACTCCAAAAACATTCAGTACTTC.

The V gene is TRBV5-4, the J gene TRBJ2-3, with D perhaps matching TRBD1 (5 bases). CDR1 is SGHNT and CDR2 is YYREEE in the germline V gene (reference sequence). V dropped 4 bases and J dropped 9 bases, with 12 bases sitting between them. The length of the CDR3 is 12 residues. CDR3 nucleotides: TGTGCCAGCAGCGCTCCCAAGGGGACGCAGTATTTT. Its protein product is CASSAPKGTQYF. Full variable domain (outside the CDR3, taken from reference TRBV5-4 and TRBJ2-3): ETGVTQSPTHLIKTRGQQVTLRCSSQSGHNTVSWYQQALGQGPQFIFQYYREEENGRGNFPPRFSGLQFPNYSSELNVNALELDDSALYLCASSAPKGTQYFGPGTRLTVL.

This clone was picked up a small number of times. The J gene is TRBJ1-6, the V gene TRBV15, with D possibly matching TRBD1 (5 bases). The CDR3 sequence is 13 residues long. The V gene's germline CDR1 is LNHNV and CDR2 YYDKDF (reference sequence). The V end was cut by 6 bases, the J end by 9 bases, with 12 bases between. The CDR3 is CATRRQGASPLHF. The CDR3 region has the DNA TGTGCCACCAGGCGGCAGGGTGCTTCACCCCTCCACTTT.

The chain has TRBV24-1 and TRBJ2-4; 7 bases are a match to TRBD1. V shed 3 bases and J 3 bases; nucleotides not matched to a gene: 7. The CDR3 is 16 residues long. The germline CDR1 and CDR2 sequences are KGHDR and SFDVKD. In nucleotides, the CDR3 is TGTGCCACCAGTGATCACCAGGGGGTGGACAAAAACATTCAGTACTTC. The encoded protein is CATSDHQGVDKNIQYF.

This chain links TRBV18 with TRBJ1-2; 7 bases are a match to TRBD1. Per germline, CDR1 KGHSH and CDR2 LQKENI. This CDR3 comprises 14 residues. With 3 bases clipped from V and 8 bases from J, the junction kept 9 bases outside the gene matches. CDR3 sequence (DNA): TGTGCCAGCTCACCGGGGACAGCCCGGATGGGCTACACCTTC. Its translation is CASSPGTARMGYTF.

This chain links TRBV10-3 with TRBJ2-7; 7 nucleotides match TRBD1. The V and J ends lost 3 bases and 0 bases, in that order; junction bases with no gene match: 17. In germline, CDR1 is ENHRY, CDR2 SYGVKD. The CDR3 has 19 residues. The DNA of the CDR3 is TGTGCCATCAGTGATTCAACCTCCGCACCGGGACAGATCTCCTACGAGCAGTACTTC. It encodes CAISDSTSAPGQISYEQYF.

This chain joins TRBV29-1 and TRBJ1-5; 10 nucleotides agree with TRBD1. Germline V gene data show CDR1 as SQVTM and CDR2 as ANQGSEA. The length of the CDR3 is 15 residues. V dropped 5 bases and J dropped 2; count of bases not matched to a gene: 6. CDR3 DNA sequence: TGCAGCGTTTCCACCGGGACAGGGGGCAATCAGCCCCAGCATTTT. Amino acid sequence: CSVSTGTGGNQPQHF.

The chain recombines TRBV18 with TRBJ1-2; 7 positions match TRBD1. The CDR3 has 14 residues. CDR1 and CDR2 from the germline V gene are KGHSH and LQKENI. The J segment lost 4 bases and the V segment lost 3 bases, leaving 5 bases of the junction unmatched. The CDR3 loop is CASSPGTEAYGYTF. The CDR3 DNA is TGTGCCAGCTCACCTGGGACAGAGGCCTATGGCTACACCTTC.

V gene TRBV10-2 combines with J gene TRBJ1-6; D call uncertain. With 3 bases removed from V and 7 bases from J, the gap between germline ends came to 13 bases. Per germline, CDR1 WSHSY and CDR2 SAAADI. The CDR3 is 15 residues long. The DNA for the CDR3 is TGCGCCAGCAGTGACTGGGTTTCGGGGAATTCACCCCTCCACTTT. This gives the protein CASSDWVSGNSPLHF.

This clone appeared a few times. The CDR3 nucleotides are TGTGCCACCAGTGATTTCGCCCCGTCAGGAGATACGCAGTATTTT. Its translation: CATSDFAPSGDTQYF. The rearrangement joins TRBV24-1 to TRBJ2-3; unclear D gene. Per germline, CDR1 KGHDR and CDR2 SFDVKD. Trimming left V 1 base short and J 5 bases short, with 12 bases between. The CDR3 has 15 amino acids.

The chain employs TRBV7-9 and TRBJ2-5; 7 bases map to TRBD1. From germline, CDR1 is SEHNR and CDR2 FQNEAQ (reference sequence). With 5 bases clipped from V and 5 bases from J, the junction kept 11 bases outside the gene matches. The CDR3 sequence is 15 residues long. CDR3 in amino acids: CASSPPVRGWETQYF. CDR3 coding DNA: TGTGCCAGCAGCCCCCCGGTCAGGGGGTGGGAGACCCAGTACTTC.

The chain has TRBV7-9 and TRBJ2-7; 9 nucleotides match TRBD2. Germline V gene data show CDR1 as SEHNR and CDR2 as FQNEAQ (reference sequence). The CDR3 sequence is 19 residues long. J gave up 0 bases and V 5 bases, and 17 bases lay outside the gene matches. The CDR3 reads CASSRPLHRASGDSYEQYF. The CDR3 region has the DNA TGTGCCAGCAGCCGACCCCTTCACCGGGCTAGCGGGGACTCCTACGAGCAGTACTTC.

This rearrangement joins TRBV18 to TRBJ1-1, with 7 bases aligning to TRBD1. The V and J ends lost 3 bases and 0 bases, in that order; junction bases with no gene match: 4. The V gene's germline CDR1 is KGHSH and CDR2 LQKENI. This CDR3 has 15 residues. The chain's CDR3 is CASSPSTGLNTEAFF. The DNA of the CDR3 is TGTGCCAGCTCACCTTCGACAGGGTTGAACACTGAAGCTTTCTTT.

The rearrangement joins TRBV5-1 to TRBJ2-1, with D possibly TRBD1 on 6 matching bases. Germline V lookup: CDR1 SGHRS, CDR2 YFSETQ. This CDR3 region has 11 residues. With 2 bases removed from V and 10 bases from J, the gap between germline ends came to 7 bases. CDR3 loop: CASSLQGEQFF. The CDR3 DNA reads TGCGCCAGCAGCTTACAGGGAGAGCAGTTCTTC.

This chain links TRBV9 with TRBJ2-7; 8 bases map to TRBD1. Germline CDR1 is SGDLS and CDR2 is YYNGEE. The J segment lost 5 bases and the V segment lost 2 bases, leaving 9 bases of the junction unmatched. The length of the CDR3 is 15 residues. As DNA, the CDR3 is TGTGCCAGCAGCGTTTTTGACAGGGGATCCAACGAGCAGTACTTC. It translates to CASSVFDRGSNEQYF.

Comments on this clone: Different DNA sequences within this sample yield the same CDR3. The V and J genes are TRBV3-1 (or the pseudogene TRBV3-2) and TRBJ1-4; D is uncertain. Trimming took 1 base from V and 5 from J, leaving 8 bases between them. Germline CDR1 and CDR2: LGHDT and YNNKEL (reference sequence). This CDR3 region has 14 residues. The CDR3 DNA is TGTGCCAGCAGCCAAGCGGGAGTCAATGAAAAACTGTTTTTT. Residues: CASSQAGVNEKLFF.